This is a list of T cell receptor beta chains from one sample in a study of blood T cell repertoires in COVID-19. Here immunoSEQ multiplex PCR was the method, and the copy in TCRdb shows in-frame clones only, minus some. The repertoire holds roughly 150,000 clones, with about nine tenths as singletons. Sequencing input: peripheral blood. These receptors all stem from a woman aged 80 or older with acute or convalescent COVID-19. CDR3s include the opening cysteine and the closing phenylalanine or tryptophan. Clone size is stated in some rows and not others, as once, few, many or a class when expanded.

J gene: TRBJ1-5; V gene: TRBV30; clone size: few; CDR3 protein: CAFAGGNQPQHF
J gene: TRBJ1-2; V gene: TRBV10-3; clone size: NA; CDR3 protein: CAINRGQGDGYTF
J gene: TRBJ1-3; V gene: TRBV21-1; clone size: NA; CDR3 protein: CASSKGGGEEAGNTIYF
J gene: TRBJ1-1; V gene: TRBV30; clone size: NA; CDR3 protein: CAWRGAGVSEAFF
J gene: TRBJ2-3; V gene: TRBV4-1; clone size: NA; CDR3 protein: CASSQGRGTADLTDTQYF
J gene: TRBJ2-2; V gene: TRBV4-2; clone size: NA; CDR3 protein: CASSQVGSGGYRTGELFF
J gene: TRBJ2-4; V gene: TRBV5-4; clone size: NA; CDR3 protein: CASSSGLAKNIQYF
J gene: TRBJ1-6; V gene: TRBV6-1; clone size: NA; CDR3 protein: CASSERTWGDSPLHF
J gene: TRBJ1-1; V gene: TRBV7-3; clone size: NA; CDR3 protein: CASSSQGNTEAFF
J gene: TRBJ2-2; V gene: TRBV4-2; clone size: NA; CDR3 protein: CASSQEVDDTGELFF
J gene: TRBJ1-5; V gene: TRBV19; clone size: NA; CDR3 protein: CASSSSGTGGSNQPQHF
J gene: TRBJ1-2; V gene: TRBV7-2; clone size: NA; CDR3 protein: CASSSKGGDYGYTF
J gene: TRBJ1-4; V gene: TRBV10-1; clone size: NA; CDR3 protein: CAIPRGGVNEKLFF
J gene: TRBJ1-4; V gene: TRBV5-5; clone size: NA; CDR3 protein: CASSSGTDNEKLFF
J gene: TRBJ1-3; V gene: TRBV6-5; clone size: NA; CDR3 protein: CASSRQGLGNTIYF
J gene: TRBJ2-1; V gene: TRBV9; clone size: NA; CDR3 protein: CASSAPSGGGSYNEQFF
J gene: TRBJ2-7; V gene: TRBV4-2; clone size: medium-sized; CDR3 protein: CASSQVIGTGGYEQYF
J gene: TRBJ1-2; V gene: TRBV11-1; clone size: NA; CDR3 protein: CASSREQGYYGYTF
J gene: TRBJ1-6; V gene: TRBV5-1; clone size: NA; CDR3 protein: CASSYGTGWENSPLHF
J gene: TRBJ2-3; V gene: TRBV20-1; clone size: NA; CDR3 protein: CSASGLAGTSTDTQYF
J gene: TRBJ1-5; V gene: TRBV18; clone size: NA; CDR3 protein: CASSRLPGGTGQPQHF
J gene: TRBJ1-5; V gene: TRBV2; clone size: once; CDR3 protein: CASNLAQGPNQPQHF
J gene: TRBJ2-3; V gene: TRBV19; clone size: NA; CDR3 protein: CASSIGRSPDTQYF
J gene: TRBJ2-7; V gene: TRBV4-2; clone size: once; CDR3 protein: CASSQDRTAYEQYF
J gene: TRBJ2-3; V gene: TRBV9; clone size: once; CDR3 protein: CASSVVGTDTQYF
J gene: TRBJ2-7; V gene: TRBV7-3; clone size: NA; CDR3 protein: CASSGRTRNKPYEQYF
J gene: TRBJ1-2; V gene: TRBV2; clone size: once; CDR3 protein: CASSVRGIDGYTF
J gene: TRBJ1-1; V gene: TRBV9; clone size: NA; CDR3 protein: CASSVSGGVGNTEAFF
J gene: TRBJ2-1; V gene: TRBV9; clone size: NA; CDR3 protein: CASSSTGDRGFEQFF
J gene: TRBJ2-5; V gene: TRBV6-5; clone size: NA; CDR3 protein: CAIAVAGIQETQYF
J gene: TRBJ2-5; V gene: TRBV19; clone size: NA; CDR3 protein: CASSHLGGGNGETQYF
J gene: TRBJ2-1; V gene: TRBV7-9; clone size: NA; CDR3 protein: CASSWKGLAGLHNEQFF
J gene: TRBJ2-1; V gene: TRBV7-2; clone size: NA; CDR3 protein: CASSLGLAGAREQFF
J gene: TRBJ1-1; V gene: TRBV18; clone size: NA; CDR3 protein: CASSEKTGTEAFF
J gene: TRBJ2-3; V gene: TRBV7-2; clone size: NA; CDR3 protein: CASSLLGQGVTDTQYF
J gene: TRBJ1-6; V gene: TRBV2; clone size: NA; CDR3 protein: CASRSGTGLTLHF
J gene: TRBJ1-1; V gene: TRBV5-1; clone size: NA; CDR3 protein: CASSLSKGTEWDEAFF
J gene: TRBJ2-7; V gene: TRBV2; clone size: NA; CDR3 protein: CASTQGSEQYF
J gene: TRBJ1-3; V gene: TRBV30; clone size: NA; CDR3 protein: CAWSVWTVGNTIYF
J gene: TRBJ1-5; V gene: TRBV9; clone size: once; CDR3 protein: CASSVDPGNQPQHF
J gene: TRBJ1-5; V gene: TRBV6-2/TRBV6-3; clone size: NA; CDR3 protein: CASSYDHRGGQPQHF
J gene: TRBJ2-1; V gene: TRBV3-1/TRBV3-2; clone size: NA; CDR3 protein: CASSQDSSGGARGEQFF
J gene: TRBJ1-6; V gene: TRBV5-1; clone size: NA; CDR3 protein: CASSTDRGRNSPLHF
J gene: TRBJ2-6; V gene: TRBV7-6; clone size: NA; CDR3 protein: CASSPGQGISGANVLTF
J gene: TRBJ1-1; V gene: TRBV10-3; clone size: NA; CDR3 protein: CAISEGQEGPEAFF
J gene: TRBJ1-1; V gene: TRBV4-2; clone size: NA; CDR3 protein: CASSQDRLGDTEAFF
J gene: TRBJ1-4; V gene: TRBV7-8; clone size: NA; CDR3 protein: CASSFGQGSEKLFF